Listed here are 7 T cell receptor beta chains from one sample, sequenced in a study of response to subunit inactivated influenza vaccine. A single record per CDR3 protein comes from TCRdb applying MiXCR to the RT-PCR reads. The sample consists of around 580,000 distinct CDR3 sequences, 12% to 15% of them appearing once. Sequencing was performed on PBMCs from blood, taken 11 to 12 days after vaccination. These receptor sequences come from a man between 45 and 60 years old who received an inactivated influenza vaccine.

The chain links TRBV6-2 or TRBV6-3 to TRBJ2-3; no clear D gene. V lost 7 bases and J lost 0, with 11 bases in between. This CDR3 spans 14 amino acids. Germline V CDR1 and CDR2: MNHEY, SVGEGT. CDR3 protein: CASIGISSTDTQYF. The DNA of the CDR3 is TGTGCCAGCATTGGCATTTCTAGCACAGATACGCAGTATTTT.

This clonotype showed up just a few times. This sequence joins TRBV20-1 and TRBJ2-2; the match to TRBD2 covers 9 bases. CDR1 is DFQATT, CDR2 SNEGSKA, per germline (reference sequence). The CDR3 contains 14 residues. V lost 3 bases, J lost 3 bases, and 2 bases stayed unmatched. The CDR3 loop is CSARRGGYTGELFF. CDR3 nucleotides: TGCAGTGCTAGGCGGGGGGGGTACACCGGGGAGCTGTTTTTT.

The CDR3 DNA sequence: TGTGCCAGCTCCGCGGGGACTACCTACACCGGGGAGCTGTTTTTT. It yields the protein CASSAGTTYTGELFF. This rearrangement joins TRBV18 to TRBJ2-2; 7 bases match TRBD2. CDR3 length equals 15 residues. The trim removed 6 bases at V and 3 bases at J, leaving 7 bases unmatched. Germline CDR1 is KGHSH and CDR2 is LQKENI.

The CDR3 reads CASSAAGSEQFF. CDR3 sequence (DNA): TGTGCCAGCAGCGCTGCGGGATCTGAGCAGTTCTTC. The chain is built from TRBV12-3 or TRBV12-4 and TRBJ2-1; a weak D match, TRBD2 (6 bases). CDR3 length: 12 residues. The V end was cut by 6 bases, the J end by 9 bases, with 12 bases between.

This rearrangement joins TRBV7-9 to TRBJ2-1, with D tentatively TRBD2 (5 bases). CDR1 is SEHNR and CDR2 is FQNEAQ in the germline V gene (reference sequence). This CDR3 is 16 amino acids long. Trimming removed 5 bases from V and 3 bases from J, with 17 bases in between. The CDR3 here is CASSQRPPTIYNEQFF. In DNA, the CDR3 is TGTGCCAGCAGCCAGCGGCCACCGACAATCTACAATGAGCAGTTCTTC.

This clonotype was seen only a few times. The CDR3, as DNA: TGTGCCAGCAGTTACGGGCGAGCGGGGGAGCAGTTCTTC. Translated, it gives CASSYGRAGEQFF. This sequence joins TRBV6-5 and TRBJ2-1; TRBD2 agrees at 7 bases. Germline CDR1 MNHEY, CDR2 SVGAGI. This CDR3 spans 13 amino acids. Unmatched junction bases numbered 5, after V lost 2 bases and J lost 10 bases.

This clonotype turned up a few times. This rearrangement joins TRBV2 to TRBJ2-7; D tentatively reads TRBD1 or TRBD2 (5 bases each). The V end was cut by 4 bases, the J end by 3 bases, with 10 bases between. The germline CDR1 and CDR2 sequences are SNHLY and FYNNEI. The CDR3 runs to 13 residues. For the CDR3, the DNA is TGTGCCAGCAGTGTGGGACCTCTCTACGAGCAGTACTTC. Its protein is CASSVGPLYEQYF.